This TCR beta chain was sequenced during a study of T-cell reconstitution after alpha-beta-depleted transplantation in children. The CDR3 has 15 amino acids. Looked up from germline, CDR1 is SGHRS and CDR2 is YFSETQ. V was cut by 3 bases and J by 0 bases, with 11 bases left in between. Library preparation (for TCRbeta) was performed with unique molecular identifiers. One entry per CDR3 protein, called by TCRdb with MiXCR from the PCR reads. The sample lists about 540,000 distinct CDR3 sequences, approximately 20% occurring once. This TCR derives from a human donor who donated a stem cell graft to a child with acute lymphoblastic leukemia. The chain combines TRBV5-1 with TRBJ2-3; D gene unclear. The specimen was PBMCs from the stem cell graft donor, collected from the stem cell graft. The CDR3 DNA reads TGCGCCAGCAGCTCGGACGTTACTAGCACAGATACGCAGTATTTT. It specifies CASSSDVTSTDTQYF.